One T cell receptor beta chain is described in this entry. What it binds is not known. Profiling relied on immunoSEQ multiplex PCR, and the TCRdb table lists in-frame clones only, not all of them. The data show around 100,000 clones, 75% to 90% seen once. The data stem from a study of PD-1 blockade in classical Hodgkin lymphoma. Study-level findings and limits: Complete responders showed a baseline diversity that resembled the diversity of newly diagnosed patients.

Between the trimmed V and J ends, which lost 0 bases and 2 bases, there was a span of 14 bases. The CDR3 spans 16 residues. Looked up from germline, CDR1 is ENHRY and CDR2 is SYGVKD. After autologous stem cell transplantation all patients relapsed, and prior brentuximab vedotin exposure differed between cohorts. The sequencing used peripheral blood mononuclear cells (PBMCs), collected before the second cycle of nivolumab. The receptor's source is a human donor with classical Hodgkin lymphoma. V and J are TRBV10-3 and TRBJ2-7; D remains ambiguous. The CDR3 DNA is TGTGCCATCAGTGAGTCTATAGTGGATCTAACCTACGAGCAGTACTTC. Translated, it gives CAISESIVDLTYEQYF.